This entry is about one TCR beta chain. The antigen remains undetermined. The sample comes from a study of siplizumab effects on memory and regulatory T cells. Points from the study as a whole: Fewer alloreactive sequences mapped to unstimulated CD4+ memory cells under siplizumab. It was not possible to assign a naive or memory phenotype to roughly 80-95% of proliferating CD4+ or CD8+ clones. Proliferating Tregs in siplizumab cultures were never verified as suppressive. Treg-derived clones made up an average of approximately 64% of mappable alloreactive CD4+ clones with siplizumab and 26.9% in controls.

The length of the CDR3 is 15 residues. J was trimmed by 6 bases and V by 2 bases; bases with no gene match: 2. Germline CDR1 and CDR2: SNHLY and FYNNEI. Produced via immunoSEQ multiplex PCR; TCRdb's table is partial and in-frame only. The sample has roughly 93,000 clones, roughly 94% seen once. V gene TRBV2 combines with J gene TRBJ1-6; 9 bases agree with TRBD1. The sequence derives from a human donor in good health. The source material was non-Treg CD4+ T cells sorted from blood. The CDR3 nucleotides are TGTGCCAGCAGTGAAACGACAGGGGGTAATTCACCCCTCCACTTT. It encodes CASSETTGGNSPLHF.